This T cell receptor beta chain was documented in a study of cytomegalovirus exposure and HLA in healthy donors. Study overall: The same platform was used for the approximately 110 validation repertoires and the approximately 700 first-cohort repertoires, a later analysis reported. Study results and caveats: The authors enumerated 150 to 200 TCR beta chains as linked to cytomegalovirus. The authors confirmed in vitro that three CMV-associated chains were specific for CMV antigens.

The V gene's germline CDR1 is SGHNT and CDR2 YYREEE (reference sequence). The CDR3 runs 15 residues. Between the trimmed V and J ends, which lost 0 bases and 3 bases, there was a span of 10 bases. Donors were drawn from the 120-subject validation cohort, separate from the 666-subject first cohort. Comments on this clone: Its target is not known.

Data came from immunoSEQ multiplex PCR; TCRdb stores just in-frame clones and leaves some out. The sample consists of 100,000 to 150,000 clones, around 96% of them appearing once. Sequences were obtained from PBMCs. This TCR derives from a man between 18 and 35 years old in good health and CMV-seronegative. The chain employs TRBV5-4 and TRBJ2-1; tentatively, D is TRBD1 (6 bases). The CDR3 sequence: CASSLETGLYNEQFF. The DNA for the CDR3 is TGTGCCAGCAGCTTGGAGACAGGTCTCTACAATGAGCAGTTCTTC.